This T cell receptor beta chain was identified during a study of graft-versus-host responses after intestinal transplantation. Looking at the study overall: All recipients were transplanted with multivisceral, liver-intestinal, or isolated intestinal grafts. Study-wide results and limits: After transplant, early declines in HvG clones were associated with peak levels of circulating GvH clones.

Points on this clone: Its antigen is undetermined.

V was shortened by 1 base and J by 2 bases, with 7 bases between the two germline ends. The CDR3 is made up of 13 amino acids. Germline assignment: CDR1 SGHNT and CDR2 YYREEE (reference sequence). Here immunoSEQ multiplex PCR was the method, and the copy in TCRdb shows in-frame clones only, minus some. The sample holds roughly 110,000 clones; roughly 87% are singletons and the top ten take about 0.73%. J is TRBJ2-7 and V is TRBV5-4; D is unresolved. The sequencing here drew on unstimulated CD4+ T cells sorted from spleen or lymph node cells, taken before transplant. The sequence was collected from a human donor who was the organ donor for an intestinal transplant. CDR3 region: CASSLRPTYEQYF. The DNA for the CDR3 is TGTGCCAGCAGCTTGAGGCCCACCTACGAGCAGTACTTC.